Reported below is one T cell receptor beta chain. Its antigen is currently unknown. The sample is drawn from a study of a mutant IDH1 vaccine in newly diagnosed glioma. As for the study in general: Beforehand, treatment had been radiotherapy, temozolomide, or both; the majority received both.

The assay was immunoSEQ multiplex PCR, and TCRdb's table has in-frame clones only and misses some. The data contain around 40,000 clones, about 79% of them singletons. As for time point: week 23, last vaccination. It was 300 ug of mutant IDH1 20-mer peptide that made up each vaccine dose, given with topical imiquimod. New IDH1-mutant, ATRX-lost WHO grade 3 or 4 astrocytomas occurred in donors. Trimming stripped 3 bases from V and 3 bases from J, with 12 bases between. The germline CDR1 and CDR2 sequences are SGHRS and YFSETQ. The CDR3 runs 14 residues. The V and J genes are TRBV5-1 and TRBJ2-5, with unresolved D. The TCR originated in a woman aged 40 to 50 with glioma. Some clones in this sample may be carry-over from other donors' samples. This material consisted of PBMCs, taken from a glioma patient whose treatment included an IDH1 peptide vaccine. DNA of the CDR3: TGCGCCAGCAGCTACCAGTATCCCAAAGAGACCCAGTACTTC. Amino acid sequence: CASSYQYPKETQYF.